This note documents a single TCR beta chain sequence. The target antigen is unknown. CDR3 length: 14 residues. The junction had 9 bases not matched to a gene; V was cut back by 6 bases and J by 6 bases. Molecular barcoded adaptors covering alpha/delta and beta/gamma chains were used on roughly 400 ng RNA. MiXCR was run by TCRdb on the reads, yielding one entry per CDR3 protein. The sample holds more than 100,000 distinct CDR3 sequences, under 15% seen once. This sample is drawn from a study of read filtering for tumor transcriptome and immune sequencing. At the level of the study: Revised staging placed roughly 8 patients in R-ISS I, about 16 in II, about seven in III. Study-wide results and caveats: Correlation between methods rose after single-read clonotypes were removed. RNA-seq captured clonotypes less deeply and reliably than IR-seq.

The chain has TRBV12-3 or TRBV12-4 and TRBJ2-7; 9 bases line up with TRBD1. This receptor was obtained from a donor over 35 with multiple myeloma. The specimen was a population of CD138-negative cells sorted from bone marrow. CDR3 DNA sequence: TGTGCCAGCAGCCCTACCGGGACAGGGCGCGAGCAGTACTTC. It translates to CASSPTGTGREQYF.